This is a list of T cell receptor beta chains from one sample in a study of radiation and T cells in renal cell carcinoma. Libraries were prepared by immunoSEQ multiplex PCR; TCRdb keeps only in-frame clonotypes and omits some of them. The sample lists some 58,000 clones, around three quarters occurring once. The sample was blood, taken from a patient whose treatment included radiotherapy and nephrectomy. These receptors came from a man in his fifties or sixties with renal cell carcinoma. The CDR3 runs from the conserved cysteine through the conserved F or W. D genes are given only for firm matches. Clone size, where shown, is once, few, many, or a class for clones that have expanded.

v_call: TRBV4-3; d_call: TRBD1; cdr3_length: 15; clone_size: .; j_call: TRBJ1-2; cdr3_nt: TGCGCCAGCAGCCAAGCCCCCTGGACAGGGGGCGGCTACACCTTC; cdr3_aa: CASSQAPWTGGGYTF
v_call: TRBV19; d_call: TRBD2; cdr3_length: 17; clone_size: .; j_call: TRBJ2-5; cdr3_nt: TGTGCCAGTAGTCGGGGTCCGGGACTAGCGGACCAAGAGACCCAGTACTTC; cdr3_aa: CASSRGPGLADQETQYF
v_call: TRBV7-9; d_call: .; cdr3_length: 11; clone_size: .; j_call: TRBJ2-1; cdr3_nt: TGTGCCAGCAGCTCCCGTTTTGAGCAGTTCTTC; cdr3_aa: CASSSRFEQFF
v_call: TRBV2; d_call: TRBD1; cdr3_length: 13; clone_size: .; j_call: TRBJ2-7; cdr3_nt: TGTGCCAGCAAGACAGGGTGGAGGTACGAGCAGTACTTC; cdr3_aa: CASKTGWRYEQYF
v_call: TRBV7-9; d_call: TRBD1; cdr3_length: 16; clone_size: .; j_call: TRBJ2-7; cdr3_nt: TGTGCCAGCAGCTTAGTCCCGGGACAGGCCTACTACGAGCAGTACTTC; cdr3_aa: CASSLVPGQAYYEQYF
v_call: TRBV5-8; d_call: .; cdr3_length: 14; clone_size: .; j_call: TRBJ1-5; cdr3_nt: TGTGCCAGCAGCTTAAAATTGGACAATCAGCCCCAGCATTTT; cdr3_aa: CASSLKLDNQPQHF
v_call: TRBV11-2; d_call: .; cdr3_length: 12; clone_size: .; j_call: TRBJ1-1; cdr3_nt: TGTGCCAGCAGCTTACAGGACAGTGAAGCTTTCTTT; cdr3_aa: CASSLQDSEAFF
v_call: TRBV2; d_call: .; cdr3_length: 14; clone_size: few; j_call: TRBJ2-5; cdr3_nt: TGTGCCAGCAGTTCAGGGGGGTCAAGAGAGACCCAGTACTTC; cdr3_aa: CASSSGGSRETQYF
v_call: TRBV25-1; d_call: .; cdr3_length: 13; clone_size: .; j_call: TRBJ1-1; cdr3_nt: TGTGCCAGCAGACGGAACATGAACACTGAAGCTTTCTTT; cdr3_aa: CASRRNMNTEAFF
v_call: TRBV30; d_call: .; cdr3_length: 15; clone_size: .; j_call: TRBJ1-6; cdr3_nt: TGTGCCTGGAGTGGGGGGAGTACTGGCATCTCACCCCTCCACTTT; cdr3_aa: CAWSGGSTGISPLHF
v_call: TRBV7-8; d_call: .; cdr3_length: 15; clone_size: .; j_call: TRBJ2-1; cdr3_nt: TGTGCCAGCAGCTTAAGCGGGTTCTCCTACAATGAGCAGTTCTTC; cdr3_aa: CASSLSGFSYNEQFF
v_call: TRBV5-1; d_call: TRBD2; cdr3_length: 15; clone_size: few; j_call: TRBJ2-5; cdr3_nt: TGCGCCAGCAGACGGGCTAGCGGGGTCCAAGAGACCCAGTACTTC; cdr3_aa: CASRRASGVQETQYF
v_call: TRBV2; d_call: TRBD1; cdr3_length: 12; clone_size: .; j_call: TRBJ2-7; cdr3_nt: TGTGCCAGCAGGGACAGGGTCATCGAGCAGTACTTC; cdr3_aa: CASRDRVIEQYF
v_call: TRBV6-1; d_call: TRBD2; cdr3_length: 17; clone_size: .; j_call: TRBJ2-3; cdr3_nt: TGTGCCAGCAGTGAAGCCCTAGGACTAGCGGGAGCATATACGCAGTATTTT; cdr3_aa: CASSEALGLAGAYTQYF
v_call: TRBV5-8; d_call: .; cdr3_length: 13; clone_size: .; j_call: TRBJ1-5; cdr3_nt: TGTGCCAGCAGCTTCATCCGCGATCAGCCCCAGCATTTT; cdr3_aa: CASSFIRDQPQHF